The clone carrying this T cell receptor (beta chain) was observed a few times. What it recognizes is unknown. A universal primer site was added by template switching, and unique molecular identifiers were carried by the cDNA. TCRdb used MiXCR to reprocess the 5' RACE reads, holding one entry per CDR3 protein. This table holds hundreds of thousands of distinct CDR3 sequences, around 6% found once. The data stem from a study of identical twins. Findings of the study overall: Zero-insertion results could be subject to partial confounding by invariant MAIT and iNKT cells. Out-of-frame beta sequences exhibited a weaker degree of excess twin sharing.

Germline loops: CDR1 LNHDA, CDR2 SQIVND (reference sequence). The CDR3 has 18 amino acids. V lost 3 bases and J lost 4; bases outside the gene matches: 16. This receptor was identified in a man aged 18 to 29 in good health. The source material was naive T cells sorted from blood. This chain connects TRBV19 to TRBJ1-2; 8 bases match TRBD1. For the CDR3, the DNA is TGTGCCAGTAGTATTTCGGCGGGACAGGACGAGTTCGGCTATGGCTACACCTTC. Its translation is CASSISAGQDEFGYGYTF.